Sequencing of this TCR beta chain was carried out in a study of blood T cell repertoires in COVID-19. Overall study: Sites in the United States, Italy and Spain provided acute and convalescent COVID-19 samples.

There are 14 residues in the CDR3. CDR1 SGHDT and CDR2 YYEEEE come from the germline V gene. V lost 0 bases, J lost 7 bases, and 13 bases lay in between. This clone was recorded a few times. Sequencing was performed with immunoSEQ multiplex PCR; in TCRdb, only in-frame clones are kept and a portion is missing. The sample consists of approximately 13,000 clones, about two thirds of them appearing once. V is TRBV5-6 and J is TRBJ1-2, with D perhaps matching TRBD1 (6 bases). The clonotype comes from a man aged 60 to 69 with COVID-19, enrolled during active disease. Sequencing was done on a sample of peripheral blood. CDR3 DNA sequence: TGTGCCAGCAGCTTGGTTGCGGGGGCCGGTGGCTACACCTTC. This sequence encodes CASSLVAGAGGYTF.